Listed below are T cell receptor beta chains from one sample, sequenced in a study of cytomegalovirus exposure and HLA in healthy donors. TCRdb keeps only in-frame clones here, not all; method: immunoSEQ multiplex PCR. The table has some 99,000 clones, 88% seen once. Specimen: PBMCs. Receptor source: a woman aged 18-29 years in good health and CMV-seronegative. Both conserved end residues are trimmed from each CDR3.

>TRBV5-6
ASSLVRGEQF
>TRBV2
ASSEMTGEGYT
>TRBV4-1
ASSQDRGPWETQY
>TRBV19
ATLSGQAPSYEQY
>TRBV28
ASSPLTGVELYEQY
>TRBV6-5
ASSLAGGRETQY
>TRBV27
ASSLGRPLQEQY
>TRBV6-5
ASSTGRGYT
>TRBV5-4
ASSSPVETQY
>TRBV5-6
ASSLRDKANYGYT
>TRBV28
ASSLSLTGTGKNEQY
>TRBV4-1
ASSQGPIRTSLPKANTGELF
>TRBV2
ASKVDRWGQETQY
>TRBV7-9
ASSKTSGSSHYEQY
>TRBV5-1
ASSLPWTGESTGELF
>TRBV6-6
ASSSGFHTEAF
>TRBV27
ASSRITGDRYGYT
>TRBV12-5
ASGLVRRGETQY
>TRBV11-2
ASSDGTGPYEQY
>TRBV4-3
ASSRTGYAEAF
>TRBV6-5
ASSFTAGNYGYT
>TRBV7-6
ASSRASSGLVGETQY
>TRBV5-6
ASSLGADNYGYT
>TRBV5-4
ASSLGQGIVSYEQY
>TRBV7-9
ASSSPGLAGSMAQY
>TRBV27
ASKGDQETQY
>TRBV6-5
ASRINRDSNQPQH
>TRBV4-3
ASSQAPYPTSNYGYT
>TRBV6-6
ASSPLAGGITGELF
>TRBV9
ASSYFDEQF
>TRBV10-1
ATRILRQGVYTQY
>TRBV30
AWRARDGRWYEQF
>TRBV5-4
ASSFRQATDTQY
>TRBV25-1
ASSEQGTTEAF
>TRBV27
ASSTYSGANVLT
>TRBV13
ASSPSGGFGWEDTQY
>TRBV5-6
ASSFYSGRTGGYEQY
>TRBV6-5
ASSYSGSGANVLT
>TRBV9
ASSLTSGTYNEQF
>TRBV4-1
ASSQPARQSSGNTIY
>TRBV4-1
ASSQSGTIPYEQY
>TRBV27
ASSGTGRTEAF
>TRBV19
ASSIWDFDNEQF
>TRBV28
ASNRLAGYNEQF
>TRBV11-2
ASSSSGLGTEAF
>TRBV19
ASTSGRPNEKLF
>TRBV18
ASSLTGANEKLF
>TRBV7-9
ASSSENEKLF
>TRBV7-7
ASSSGTLPPYTQY
>TRBV7-6
ASSLADRGEGNTIY